The present entry profiles one T cell receptor (beta chain) with its context. Its antigen is not known. The CDR3 is made up of 12 amino acids. The V end lost 5 bases, the J end lost 6 bases, and 9 bases lay between the germline ends. Germline loops: CDR1 KGHDR, CDR2 SFDVKD. TCR alpha and beta CDR3 regions were amplified from RNA using iRepertoire nested multiplex PCR. Tissue mRNA or PBMC total RNA, about 85-400 ng, went into one-step reverse transcription and amplification. TCRdb reprocessed the multiplex PCR reads with MiXCR, giving one entry per CDR3 protein. The table has about 130,000 distinct CDR3 sequences, around 25% seen once. The entry originates in a study of glioma-infiltrating T cells. General study results and limits: Above-expected tissue-blood divergence occurred in all gliomas, most in low-grade ones. Only very few CDR3 sequences appeared in both tissue and blood.

The chain joins TRBV24-1 to TRBJ1-2, with no clear D. Sequenced sample: glioma tissue, nonneoplastic brain tissue, or PBMCs (not recorded which). This sequence was found in a human donor with low-grade glioma or glioblastoma, undergoing nonglioma brain surgery, or in good health (not recorded which). CDR3 sequence reads: CATSVPGDGYTF. CDR3 DNA: TGTGCCACCAGTGTCCCCGGGGATGGCTACACCTTC.